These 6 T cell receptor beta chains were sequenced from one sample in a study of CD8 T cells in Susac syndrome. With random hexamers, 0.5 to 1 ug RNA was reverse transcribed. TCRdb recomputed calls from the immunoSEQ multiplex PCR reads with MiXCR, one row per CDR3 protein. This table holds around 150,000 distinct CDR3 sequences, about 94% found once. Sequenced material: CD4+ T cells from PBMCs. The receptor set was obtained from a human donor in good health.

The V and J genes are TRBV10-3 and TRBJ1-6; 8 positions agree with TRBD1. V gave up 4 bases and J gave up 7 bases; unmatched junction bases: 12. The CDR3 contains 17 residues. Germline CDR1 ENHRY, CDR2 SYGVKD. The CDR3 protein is CAISGDWTGRNNSPLHF. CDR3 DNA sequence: TGTGCCATCAGTGGGGACTGGACAGGGCGTAACAATTCACCCCTCCACTTT.

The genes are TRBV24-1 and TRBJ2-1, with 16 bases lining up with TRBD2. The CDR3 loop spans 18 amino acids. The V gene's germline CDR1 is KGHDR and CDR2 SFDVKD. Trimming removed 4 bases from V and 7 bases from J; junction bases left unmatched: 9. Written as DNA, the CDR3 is TGTGCCACCAGTGACCCGGGACTAGCGGGGGGGCCGCGTAATGAGCAGTTCTTC. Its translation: CATSDPGLAGGPRNEQFF.

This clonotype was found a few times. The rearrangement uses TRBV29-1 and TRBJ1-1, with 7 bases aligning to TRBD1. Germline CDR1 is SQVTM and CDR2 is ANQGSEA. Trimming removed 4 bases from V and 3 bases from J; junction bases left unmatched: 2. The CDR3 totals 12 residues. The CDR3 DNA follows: TGCAGCGTTGGCAGGGGGGACACTGAAGCTTTCTTT. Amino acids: CSVGRGDTEAFF.

In nucleotides, the CDR3 is TGCAGTGCTAGTTTCCGGGATGAAAAACTGTTTTTT. This gives the protein CSASFRDEKLFF. The rearrangement uses TRBV20-1 and TRBJ1-4, with D uncertain. The CDR3 sequence is 12 residues long. CDR1 and CDR2 (germline): DFQATT, SNEGSKA (reference sequence). V lost 3 bases and J 6 bases, leaving 8 bases between the germline ends.

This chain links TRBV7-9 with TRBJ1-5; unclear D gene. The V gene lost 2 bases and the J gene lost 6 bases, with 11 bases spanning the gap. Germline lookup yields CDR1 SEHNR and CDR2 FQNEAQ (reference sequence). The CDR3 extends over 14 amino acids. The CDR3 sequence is CASSLSGVRQPQHF. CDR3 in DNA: TGTGCCAGCAGCTTAAGTGGGGTTCGTCAGCCCCAGCATTTT.

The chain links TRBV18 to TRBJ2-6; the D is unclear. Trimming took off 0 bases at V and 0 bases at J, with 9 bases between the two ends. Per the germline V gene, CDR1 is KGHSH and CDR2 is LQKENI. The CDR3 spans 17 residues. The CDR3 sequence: CASSPPVYSSGANVLTF. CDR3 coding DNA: TGTGCCAGCTCACCACCGGTCTATAGCTCTGGGGCCAACGTCCTGACTTTC.